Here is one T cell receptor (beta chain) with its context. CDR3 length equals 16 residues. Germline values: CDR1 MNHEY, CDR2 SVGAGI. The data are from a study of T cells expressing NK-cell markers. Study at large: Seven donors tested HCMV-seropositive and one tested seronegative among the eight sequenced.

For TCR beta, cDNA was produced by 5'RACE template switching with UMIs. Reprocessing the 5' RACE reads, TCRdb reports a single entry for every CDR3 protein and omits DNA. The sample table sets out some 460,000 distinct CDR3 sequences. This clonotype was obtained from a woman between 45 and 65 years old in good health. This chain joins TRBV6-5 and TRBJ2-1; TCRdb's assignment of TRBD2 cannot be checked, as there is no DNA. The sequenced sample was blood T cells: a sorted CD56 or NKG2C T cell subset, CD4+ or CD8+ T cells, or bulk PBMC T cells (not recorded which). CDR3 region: CASSLSGRARIDEQFF.